What follows are 30 T cell receptor beta chains derived from one specimen sequenced in a study of T cell repertoires in cytomegalovirus infection. TCRdb reprocessed the reads via MiXCR and lists one record per CDR3 protein. The top ten hold roughly 15% of the sample, which has some 400,000 distinct CDR3 sequences, 31% seen once. Source material: PBMCs. The source of these receptors is a human donor in good health (CMV status not recorded). Some clones in this sample may be carry-over from other donors' samples.

This chain uses TRBV20-1 with TRBJ2-1; TRBD2 matches 8 bases. The germline V gene encodes CDR1 DFQATT and CDR2 SNEGSKA (reference sequence). The CDR3 is 13 residues long. Germline trimming cut 6 bases from V and 6 bases from J; bases unmatched to any gene: 7. The CDR3 nucleotides read TGCAGTGCCTGGGCGGGGGGTGGCAATGAGCAGTTCTTC. It specifies CSAWAGGGNEQFF.

A few counts support this clonotype. The chain joins TRBV5-6 to TRBJ2-3; 7 bases match TRBD1. Germline lookup yields CDR1 SGHDT and CDR2 YYEEEE. V was clipped by 4 bases and J by 3 bases; unmatched bases: 20. The length of the CDR3 is 19 residues. Written as DNA, the CDR3 is TGTGCCAGCAGCCCGGAGGATTGGGCAGGGGGAGATGGTACAGATACGCAGTATTTT. Translation: CASSPEDWAGGDGTDTQYF.

This clonotype came up many times. The chain links TRBV28 to TRBJ2-7, with 8 bases fitting TRBD1. The V and J ends lost 6 bases and 3 bases, in that order; junction bases with no gene match: 10. The CDR3 is made up of 15 amino acids. The V gene's germline CDR1 is MDHEN and CDR2 SYDVKM. The CDR3 loop reads CASSPDRDRLYEQYF. The CDR3 nucleotides read TGTGCCAGCAGCCCGGACAGGGATAGACTCTACGAGCAGTACTTC.

This clonotype occurred once. The chain has TRBV12-3 or TRBV12-4 and TRBJ2-3; D is undetermined. The V gene lost 6 bases and the J gene lost 2 bases, with 15 bases spanning the gap. CDR3 size: 15 residues. CDR3 loop: CASSLGRILTDTQYF. The CDR3 nucleotides read TGTGCCAGCAGCCTTGGCCGAATACTCACAGATACGCAGTATTTT.

This chain links TRBV5-6 with TRBJ2-1, with 11 bases lining up with TRBD2. This CDR3 region has 18 residues. After removal of 5 bases from V and 10 bases from J, the junction contained 20 bases not matched to a gene. Germline V gene sequence: CDR1 SGHDT, CDR2 YYEEEE. CDR3 bases: TGTGCCAGCAGGACAACCGAACATATAGCGGGGGGGCGAGGGGAGCAGTTCTTC. It is translated as CASRTTEHIAGGRGEQFF.

This clonotype has a handful of counts. The chain carries TRBV19 and TRBJ2-1; 8 nucleotides line up with TRBD1. V lost 7 bases and J lost 7; bases outside the gene matches: 12. The CDR3 has 15 amino acids. Germline V gives CDR1 LNHDA, CDR2 SQIVND (reference sequence). CDR3 protein: CASTVRDRPLNEQFF. Written as DNA, the CDR3 is TGTGCCAGTACCGTCCGGGACAGGCCCTTGAATGAGCAGTTCTTC.

V usage is TRBV5-8 and J usage is TRBJ2-3; no clear D. V lost 3 bases and J 2 bases, leaving 10 bases between the germline ends. From germline, CDR1 is SGHTS and CDR2 YDEGEE. This CDR3 has 14 amino acids. This chain's CDR3 is CASSSDRSTDTQYF. The CDR3 DNA is TGTGCCAGCAGCTCGGATAGGTCCACAGATACGCAGTATTTT.

On this clonotype itself: Possible read error: a much larger clone is one base away. The rearrangement uses TRBV12-3 or TRBV12-4 and TRBJ1-2; D is unresolved. The CDR3 is made up of 12 amino acids. V lost 1 base, J lost 6 bases, and 6 bases lay in between. The CDR3 nucleotides are TGTGCCAGCAGTTTAGGGGCCCATGGCTACACCTTC. Encoded protein: CASSLGAHGYTF.

The chain carries TRBV12-5 and TRBJ1-1, with TRBD1 as a possible D gene (5 bases). Trimming removed 4 bases at V and 8 bases at J, with 14 bases between. Germline CDR1 and CDR2: LGHNT and FRNRAP. This CDR3 region has 13 residues. CDR3 amino acids: CASGWGVHGEAFF. The CDR3 DNA sequence: TGTGCTAGTGGTTGGGGGGTACATGGGGAAGCTTTCTTT.

This sequence joins TRBV19 and TRBJ2-1; D is undetermined. Germline CDR1 and CDR2: LNHDA and SQIVND (reference sequence). The CDR3 spans 12 residues. V lost 7 bases and J lost 7, with 11 bases in between. CDR3 protein: CASTNSWNEQFF. The CDR3 DNA reads as TGTGCCAGTACAAATAGCTGGAATGAGCAGTTCTTC. The full variable domain, with the rest looked up from reference TRBV19 and TRBJ2-1, is DGGITQSPKYLFRKEGQNVTLSCEQNLNHDAMYWYRQDPGQGLRLIYYSQIVNDFQKGDIAEGYSVSREKKESFPLTVTSAQKNPTAFYLCASTNSWNEQFFGPGTRLTVL.

The rearrangement joins TRBV2 to TRBJ1-5, with no clear D. V was cut by 3 bases and J by 0 bases, with 6 bases left in between. This CDR3 is 14 amino acids long. CDR1 is SNHLY and CDR2 is FYNNEI in the germline V gene. The CDR3 here is CASSDRYSNQPQHF. The CDR3 DNA is TGTGCCAGCAGTGACAGGTATAGCAATCAGCCCCAGCATTTT.

The sample holds a few counts of this clonotype. The rearrangement joins TRBV4-1 to TRBJ2-3; D possibly matches TRBD1 or TRBD2 (5 bases each). The V end lost 3 bases, the J end lost 0 bases, and 13 bases lay between the germline ends. The CDR3 contains 16 residues. Germline CDR1 is MGHRA and CDR2 is YSYEKL. This CDR3 is CASSQPGTQSTDTQYF. Written as DNA, the CDR3 is TGCGCCAGCAGCCAGCCAGGGACCCAAAGCACAGATACGCAGTATTTT.

The V gene is TRBV12-3 or TRBV12-4, the J gene TRBJ1-6; no firm D call. The CDR3 loop spans 13 amino acids. V gave up 6 bases and J gave up 5 bases, with 8 bases separating them. The CDR3 DNA sequence: TGTGCCAGCAGGGGGAGTGATAATTCACCCCTCCACTTT. Protein: CASRGSDNSPLHF.

J is TRBJ2-3 and V is TRBV7-6, with D perhaps being TRBD1 or TRBD2 (5 bases each). Germline loops: CDR1 SGHVS, CDR2 FNYEAQ. This CDR3 comprises 22 residues. Trimming took 1 base from V and 2 from J, leaving 31 bases between them. The CDR3 spells CASSLGFFGSPAYRGATDTQYF. CDR3 bases: TGTGCCAGCAGCTTAGGGTTCTTCGGGTCTCCAGCATACCGAGGGGCCACAGATACGCAGTATTTT.

The table lists this clonotype with a few counts. The chain is built from TRBV2 and TRBJ2-7; D is perhaps TRBD2 (6 bases). Germline CDR1 SNHLY, CDR2 FYNNEI. V was shortened by 3 bases and J by 5 bases, with 11 bases between the two germline ends. This CDR3 has 13 amino acids. CDR3 sequence: CASSEWGEHEQYF. CDR3 coding DNA: TGTGCCAGCAGTGAGTGGGGGGAACACGAGCAGTACTTC.

The rearrangement joins TRBV12-3 or TRBV12-4 to TRBJ1-4; the D gene is possibly TRBD1 (6 bases). Trimming removed 5 bases from V and 4 bases from J, with 14 bases in between. There are 15 residues in the CDR3. Here the CDR3 DNA reads TGTGCCAGCAGTACCACAGGGATGAGTAATGAAAAACTGTTTTTT. As protein: CASSTTGMSNEKLFF.

There are a few counts of this clonotype. V gene TRBV12-3 or TRBV12-4 combines with J gene TRBJ1-3; D is uncertain. The V gene lost 5 bases and the J gene lost 7 bases, with 12 bases spanning the gap. The CDR3 is made up of 13 amino acids. The CDR3 DNA follows: TGTGCCAGCAGTGTATGGACCCCCAACACCATATATTTT. Encoded protein: CASSVWTPNTIYF.

The genes are TRBV19 and TRBJ1-4; D is possibly TRBD1 (5 bases). This CDR3 has 13 amino acids. The V and J ends lost 5 bases and 7 bases respectively, with 11 bases between them. Germline CDR1 reads LNHDA; CDR2 reads SQIVND (reference sequence). For the CDR3, the DNA is TGTGCCAGTAGTCCAGACAGTGGTGAAAAACTGTTTTTT. It codes for CASSPDSGEKLFF.

The chain joins TRBV2 to TRBJ2-1; 13 bases align to TRBD2. The V gene end was trimmed by 5 bases and the J gene end by 8 bases; junction bases not matched to a gene: 6. The V gene's germline CDR1 is SNHLY and CDR2 FYNNEI. CDR3 length: 15 residues. The CDR3 DNA sequence: TGTGCCAGCAGTTTAGGGACTAGCGGGGAGGATGAGCAGTTCTTC. This encodes CASSLGTSGEDEQFF.

The chain links TRBV7-2 to TRBJ2-7; 7 bases fit TRBD1. Germline trimming cut 2 bases from V and 5 bases from J; bases unmatched to any gene: 9. CDR1 SGHTA and CDR2 FQGNSA come from the germline V gene. CDR3 length equals 15 residues. CDR3 region: CASSLSSDRMNEQYF. The DNA of the CDR3 is TGTGCCAGCAGCTTATCCTCGGACAGGATGAACGAGCAGTACTTC.

This clonotype was counted between two and nine times. This chain connects TRBV6-1 to TRBJ1-5, with a weak D call TRBD1 (5 bases). Trimming took 2 bases from V and 4 from J, leaving 9 bases between them. The CDR3 covers 14 residues. Per germline, CDR1 MNHNS and CDR2 SASEGT. The CDR3 here is CASSELWGNQPQHF. In DNA, the CDR3 is TGTGCCAGCAGTGAATTATGGGGGAATCAGCCCCAGCATTTT.

At least ten counts were recorded for this clonotype. The gene calls are TRBV7-2 and TRBJ2-7, with D unclear. Germline CDR1 and CDR2: SGHTA and FQGNSA. Trimming took off 1 base at V and 8 bases at J, with 12 bases between the two ends. This CDR3 spans 13 amino acids. The chain's CDR3 is CASSLVRVSKQYF. DNA of the CDR3: TGTGCCAGCAGCTTAGTCCGGGTTAGCAAGCAGTACTTC. Full variable domain (rest looked up from reference TRBV7-2 and TRBJ2-7): GAGVSQSPSNKVTEKGKDVELRCDPISGHTALYWYRQSLGQGLEFLIYFQGNSAPDKSGLPSDRFSAERTGGSVSTLTIQRTQQEDSAVYLCASSLVRVSKQYFGPGTRLTVT.

This clonotype was seen ten or more times. This sequence joins TRBV7-6 and TRBJ2-1, with TRBD2 matching 8 bases. Germline V gene data show CDR1 as SGHVS and CDR2 as FNYEAQ. Trimming at V came to 3 bases and at J to 5 bases, leaving 9 bases not matched to a gene. The CDR3 length is 16 residues. CDR3 nucleotides: TGTGCCAGCAGCTTCGCCCCGGGGGGGCAGAACAATGAGCAGTTCTTC. This encodes CASSFAPGGQNNEQFF.

The genes are TRBV29-1 and TRBJ1-1; D not certain. The length of the CDR3 is 11 residues. V was cut by 3 bases and J by 6 bases, with 8 bases left in between. Per the germline V gene, CDR1 is SQVTM and CDR2 is ANQGSEA. In DNA, the CDR3 is TGCAGCGTTGAGAGGAGCGCTGAAGCTTTCTTT. Translated, it gives CSVERSAEAFF.

The rearrangement joins TRBV5-4 to TRBJ1-2; tentative D call: TRBD1 (5 bases). V lost 3 bases, J lost 4 bases, and 13 bases lay in between. From germline, CDR1 is SGHNT and CDR2 YYREEE (reference sequence). The CDR3 contains 14 residues. The CDR3 region is CASSSHRGSYGYTF. The CDR3 DNA reads as TGTGCCAGCAGCTCACATCGGGGCAGCTATGGCTACACCTTC.

This chain uses TRBV6-2 or TRBV6-3 with TRBJ2-1, with D maybe TRBD2 (5 bases). CDR3 length: 15 residues. The germline CDR1 and CDR2 sequences are MNHEY and SVGEGT. Deletions cut 2 bases from V and 7 bases from J, with 15 bases between. The CDR3 nucleotides read TGTGCCAGCAGTTACGGACTTAGTGTCGTTAATGAGCAGTTCTTC. It is translated as CASSYGLSVVNEQFF.

The gene calls are TRBV12-3 or TRBV12-4 and TRBJ2-1; D gene ambiguous. V gave up 8 bases and J gave up 6 bases, with 8 bases separating them. The CDR3 consists of 11 residues. CDR3 region: CASLGSNEQFF. The CDR3 DNA reads TGTGCCAGCCTGGGATCCAATGAGCAGTTCTTC.

Regarding this clonotype: At one boundary the junction diverges from the germline segment, which might be a read error. The chain couples TRBV6-5 to TRBJ2-7; D might be TRBD1 or TRBD2, each matching 5 bases. The CDR3 extends over 16 amino acids. Germline CDR1 MNHEY, CDR2 SVGAGI. The CDR3 coding sequence is TGTGCCAGCAGTTACTCGGGGGTGGGTGTAGATAACGAGCAGTCCTTC. This codes for CASSYSGVGVDNEQSF.

The V and J genes are TRBV19 and TRBJ1-2; D is undetermined. The CDR3 spans 13 residues. The ends were cut back, 7 bases at V and 3 bases at J, with 12 bases in the middle. CDR1 and CDR2 from the germline V gene are LNHDA and SQIVND (reference sequence). Written as DNA, the CDR3 is TGTGCCAGTAAGTCCGGGCTCCACTATGGCTACACCTTC. It yields the protein CASKSGLHYGYTF.

V usage is TRBV5-1 and J usage is TRBJ1-1; 8 nucleotides match TRBD1. Per germline, CDR1 SGHRS and CDR2 YFSETQ. The CDR3 contains 17 residues. Germline trimming cut 4 bases from V and 4 bases from J; bases unmatched to any gene: 15. CDR3 in amino acids: CASSPSPTGGVGTEAFF. DNA for the CDR3: TGCGCCAGCAGCCCCTCCCCAACAGGGGGAGTCGGCACTGAAGCTTTCTTT.